This TCR beta chain was sequenced during a study of blood T cell repertoires in COVID-19. Profiled with immunoSEQ multiplex PCR; TCRdb holds only in-frame clones, not every one. The table includes 220,000 or so clones, roughly 89% detected once. This clone appeared a single time. The germline gives CDR1 LNHNV, CDR2 YYDKDF (reference sequence). V was clipped by 3 bases and J by 1 base, with 12 bases between them. The CDR3 sequence is 15 residues long. This chain links TRBV15 with TRBJ1-1; possibly TRBD1 for D (5 bases). The sequence came from a man between 60 and 75 years old who had recovered from COVID-19. Material for sequencing was peripheral blood. The CDR3 here is CATSRGGVGNTEAFF. CDR3 nucleotide sequence: TGTGCCACCAGCAGGGGAGGGGTCGGGAACACTGAAGCTTTCTTT.